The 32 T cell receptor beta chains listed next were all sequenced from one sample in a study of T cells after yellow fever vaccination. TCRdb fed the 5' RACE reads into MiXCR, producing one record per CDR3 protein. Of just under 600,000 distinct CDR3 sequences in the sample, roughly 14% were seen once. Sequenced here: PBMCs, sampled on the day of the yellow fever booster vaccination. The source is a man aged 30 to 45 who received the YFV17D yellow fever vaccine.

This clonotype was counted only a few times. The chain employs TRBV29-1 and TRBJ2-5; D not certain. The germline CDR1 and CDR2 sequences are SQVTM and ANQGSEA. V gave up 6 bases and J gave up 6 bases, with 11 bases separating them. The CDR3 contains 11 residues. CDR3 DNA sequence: TGCAGCGTCAGACTGGCGAAGACCCAGTACTTC. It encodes CSVRLAKTQYF. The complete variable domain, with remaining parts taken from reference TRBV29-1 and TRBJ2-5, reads SAVISQKPSRDICQRGTSLTIQCQVDSQVTMMFWYRQQPGQSLTLIATANQGSEATYESGFVIDKFPISRPNLTFSTLTVSNMSPEDSSIYLCSVRLAKTQYFGPGTRLLVL.

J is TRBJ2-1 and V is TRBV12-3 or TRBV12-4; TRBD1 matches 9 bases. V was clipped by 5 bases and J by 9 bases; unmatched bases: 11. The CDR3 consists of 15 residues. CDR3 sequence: CASSATGQGYGEQFF. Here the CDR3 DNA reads TGTGCCAGCAGTGCCACGGGACAGGGCTATGGTGAGCAGTTCTTC.

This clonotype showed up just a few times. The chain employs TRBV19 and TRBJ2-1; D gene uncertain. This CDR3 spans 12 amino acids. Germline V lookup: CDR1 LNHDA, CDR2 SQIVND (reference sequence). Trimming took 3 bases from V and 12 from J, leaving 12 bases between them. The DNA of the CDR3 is TGTGCCAGTAGTATCGACCCCCTCGGGCAGTTCTTC. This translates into CASSIDPLGQFF.

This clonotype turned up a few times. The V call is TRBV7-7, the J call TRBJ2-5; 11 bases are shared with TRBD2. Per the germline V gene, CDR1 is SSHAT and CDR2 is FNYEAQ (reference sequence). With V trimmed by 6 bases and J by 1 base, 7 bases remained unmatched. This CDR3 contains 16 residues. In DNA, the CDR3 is TGTGCCAGCAGTTTGGGGACTAGCGGTACCCAAGAGACCCAGTACTTC. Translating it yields CASSLGTSGTQETQYF. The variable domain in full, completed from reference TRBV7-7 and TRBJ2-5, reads GAGVSQSPRYKVTKRGQDVTLRCDPISSHATLYWYQQALGQGPEFLTYFNYEAQPDKSGLPSDRFSAERPEGSISTLTIQRTEQRDSAMYRCASSLGTSGTQETQYFGPGTRLLVL.

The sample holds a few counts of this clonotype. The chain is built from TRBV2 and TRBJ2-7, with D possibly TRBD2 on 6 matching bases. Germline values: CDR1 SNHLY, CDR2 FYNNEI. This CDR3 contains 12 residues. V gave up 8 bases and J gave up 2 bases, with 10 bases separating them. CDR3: CASGAGTYEQYF. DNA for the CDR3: TGTGCCAGCGGGGCGGGAACCTACGAGCAGTACTTC.

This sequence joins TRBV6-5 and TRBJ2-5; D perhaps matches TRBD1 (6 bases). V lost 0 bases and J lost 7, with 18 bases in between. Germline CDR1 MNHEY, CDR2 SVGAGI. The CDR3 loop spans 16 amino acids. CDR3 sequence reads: CASSYSLDSVDRTQYF. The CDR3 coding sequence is TGTGCCAGCAGTTACTCGCTGGACAGCGTAGACCGGACCCAGTACTTC.

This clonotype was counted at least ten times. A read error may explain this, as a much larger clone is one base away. The CDR3 coding sequence is TGTGCCAGCACCCCCCAAGAGACCCAGTACTTC. Amino acid sequence: CASTPQETQYF. This chain connects TRBV7-9 to TRBJ2-5; D gene unclear. The germline V gene encodes CDR1 SEHNR and CDR2 FQNEAQ (reference sequence). There are 11 residues in the CDR3. With 7 bases removed from V and 1 base from J, the gap between germline ends came to 4 bases.

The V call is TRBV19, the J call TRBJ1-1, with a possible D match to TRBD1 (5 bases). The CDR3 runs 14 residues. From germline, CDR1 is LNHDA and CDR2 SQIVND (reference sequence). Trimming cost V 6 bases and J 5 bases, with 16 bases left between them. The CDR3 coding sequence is TGTGCCAGTAGAGGGGCGGCCAGTTCGACTGAAGCTTTCTTT. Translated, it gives CASRGAASSTEAFF.

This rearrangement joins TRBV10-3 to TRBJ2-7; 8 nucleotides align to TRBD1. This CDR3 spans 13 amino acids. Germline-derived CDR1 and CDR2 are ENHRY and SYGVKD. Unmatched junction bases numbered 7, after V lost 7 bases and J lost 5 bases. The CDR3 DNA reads TGTGCCATCACCCAACAGGGGGAGGACGAGCAGTACTTC. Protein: CAITQQGEDEQYF.

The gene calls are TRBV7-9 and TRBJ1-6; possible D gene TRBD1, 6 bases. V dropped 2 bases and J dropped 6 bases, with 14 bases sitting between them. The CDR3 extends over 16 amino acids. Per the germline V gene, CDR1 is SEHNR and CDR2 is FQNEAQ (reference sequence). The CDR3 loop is CASSLRGNRANSPLHF. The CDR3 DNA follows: TGTGCCAGCAGCTTACGTGGTAACAGGGCTAATTCACCCCTCCACTTT. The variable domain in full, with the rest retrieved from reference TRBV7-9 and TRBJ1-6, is DTGVSQNPRHKITKRGQNVTFRCDPISEHNRLYWYRQTLGQGPEFLTYFQNEAQLEKSRLLSDRFSAERPKGSFSTLEIQRTEQGDSAMYLCASSLRGNRANSPLHFGNGTRLTVT.

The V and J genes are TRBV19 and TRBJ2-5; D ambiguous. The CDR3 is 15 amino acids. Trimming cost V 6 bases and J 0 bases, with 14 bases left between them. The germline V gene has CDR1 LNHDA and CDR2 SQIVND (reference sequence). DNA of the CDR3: TGTGCCAGTAGCAACCCCAAGGGTTACCAAGAGACCCAGTACTTC. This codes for CASSNPKGYQETQYF.

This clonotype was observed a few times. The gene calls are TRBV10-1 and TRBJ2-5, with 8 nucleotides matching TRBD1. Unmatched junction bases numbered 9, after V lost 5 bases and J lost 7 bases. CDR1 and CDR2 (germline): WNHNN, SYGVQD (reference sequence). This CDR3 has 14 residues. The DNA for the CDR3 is TGCGCCAGCAGTACGGGACAGGACCATCGGACCCAGTACTTC. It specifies CASSTGQDHRTQYF.

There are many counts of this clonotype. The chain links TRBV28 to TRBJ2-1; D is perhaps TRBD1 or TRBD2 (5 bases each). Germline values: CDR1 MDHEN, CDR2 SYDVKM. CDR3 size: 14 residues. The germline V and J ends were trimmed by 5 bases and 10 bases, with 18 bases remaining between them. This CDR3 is CASSPPPGPREQFF. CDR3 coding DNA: TGTGCCAGCAGTCCCCCCCCGGGGCCCCGGGAGCAGTTCTTC.

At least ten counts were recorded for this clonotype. In nucleotides, the CDR3 is TGTGCCAGCAGTAGACTAGCGGGAAACCAAGAGACCCAGTACTTC. This sequence encodes CASSRLAGNQETQYF. The J gene is TRBJ2-5, the V gene TRBV7-2; TRBD2 agrees at 11 bases. The V gene end was trimmed by 6 bases and the J gene end by 0 bases; junction bases not matched to a gene: 3. This CDR3 contains 15 residues. Germline V gene data show CDR1 as SGHTA and CDR2 as FQGNSA.

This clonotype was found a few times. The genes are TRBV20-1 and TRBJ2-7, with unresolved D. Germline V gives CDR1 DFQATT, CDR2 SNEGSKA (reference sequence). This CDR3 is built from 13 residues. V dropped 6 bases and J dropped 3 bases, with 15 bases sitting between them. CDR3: CSAMSETSYEQYF. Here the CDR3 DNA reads TGCAGTGCCATGTCCGAAACCAGCTACGAGCAGTACTTC.

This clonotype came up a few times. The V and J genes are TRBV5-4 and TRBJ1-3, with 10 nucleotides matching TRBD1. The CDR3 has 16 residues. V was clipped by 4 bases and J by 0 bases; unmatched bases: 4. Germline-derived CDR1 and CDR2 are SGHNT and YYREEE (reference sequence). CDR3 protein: CASSIRDRGSGNTIYF. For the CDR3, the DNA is TGTGCCAGCAGCATCCGGGACAGGGGCTCTGGAAACACCATATATTTT.

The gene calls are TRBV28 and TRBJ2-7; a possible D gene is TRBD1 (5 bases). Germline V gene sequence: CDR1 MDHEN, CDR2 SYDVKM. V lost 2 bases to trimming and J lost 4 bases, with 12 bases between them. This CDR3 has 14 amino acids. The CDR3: CASSLDQGRYEQYF. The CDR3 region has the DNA TGTGCCAGCAGTTTAGACCAGGGAAGGTACGAGCAGTACTTC.

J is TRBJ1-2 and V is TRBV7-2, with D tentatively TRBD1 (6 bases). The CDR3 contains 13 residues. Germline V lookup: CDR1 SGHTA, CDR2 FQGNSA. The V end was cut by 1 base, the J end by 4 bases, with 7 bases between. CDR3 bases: TGTGCCAGCAGCTTAGGCAGGGGCTATGGCTACACCTTC. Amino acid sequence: CASSLGRGYGYTF.

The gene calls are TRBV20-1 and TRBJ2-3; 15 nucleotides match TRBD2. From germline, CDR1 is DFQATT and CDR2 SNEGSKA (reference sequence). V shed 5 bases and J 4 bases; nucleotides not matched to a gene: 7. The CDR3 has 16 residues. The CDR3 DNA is TGCAGTGCTGGACTAGCGGGAGGGGTCACAGCAGATACGCAGTATTTT. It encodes CSAGLAGGVTADTQYF.

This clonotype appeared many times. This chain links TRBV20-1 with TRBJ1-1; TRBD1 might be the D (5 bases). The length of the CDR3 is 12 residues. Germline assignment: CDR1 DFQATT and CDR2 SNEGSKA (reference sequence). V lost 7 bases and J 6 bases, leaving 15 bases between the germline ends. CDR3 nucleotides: TGCAGTGTTAGGAAGGGGTCGGCTGAAGCTTTCTTT. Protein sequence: CSVRKGSAEAFF.

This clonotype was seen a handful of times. CDR3 bases: TGTGCCAGCAGTTTTACAACAATCCCCCACGAGCAGTACTTC. Translated, it gives CASSFTTIPHEQYF. This chain uses TRBV12-3 or TRBV12-4 with TRBJ2-7; D remains unclear. Trimming removed 3 bases from V and 5 bases from J, with 14 bases in between. This CDR3 spans 14 amino acids.

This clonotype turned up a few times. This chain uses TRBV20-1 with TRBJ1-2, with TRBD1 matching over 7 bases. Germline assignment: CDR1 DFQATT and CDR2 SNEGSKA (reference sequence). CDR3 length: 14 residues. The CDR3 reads CRAKQGSSEYGYTF. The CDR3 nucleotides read TGCAGGGCAAAACAGGGGTCATCTGAATATGGCTACACCTTC.

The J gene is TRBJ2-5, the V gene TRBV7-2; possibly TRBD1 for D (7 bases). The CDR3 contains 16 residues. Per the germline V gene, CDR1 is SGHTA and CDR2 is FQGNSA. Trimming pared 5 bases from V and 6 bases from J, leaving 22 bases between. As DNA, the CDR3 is TGTGCCAGCAGCCCCTTCGGAGGGGGCGGTGGGAAGACCCAGTACTTC. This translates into CASSPFGGGGGKTQYF. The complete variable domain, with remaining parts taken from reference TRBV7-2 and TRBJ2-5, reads GAGVSQSPSNKVTEKGKDVELRCDPISGHTALYWYRQSLGQGLEFLIYFQGNSAPDKSGLPSDRFSAERTGGSVSTLTIQRTQQEDSAVYLCASSPFGGGGGKTQYFGPGTRLLVL.

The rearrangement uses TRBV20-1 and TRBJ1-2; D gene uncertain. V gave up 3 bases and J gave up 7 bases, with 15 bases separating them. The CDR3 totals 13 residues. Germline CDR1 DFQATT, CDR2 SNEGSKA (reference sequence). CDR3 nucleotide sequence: TGCAGTGCTAGGATCCTCCCCTACTCTGGCTACACCTTC. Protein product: CSARILPYSGYTF.

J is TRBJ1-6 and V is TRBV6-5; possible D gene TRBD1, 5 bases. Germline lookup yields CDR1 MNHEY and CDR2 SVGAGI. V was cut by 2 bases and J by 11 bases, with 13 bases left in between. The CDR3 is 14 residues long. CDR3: CASSYGQWGTPLHF. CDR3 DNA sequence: TGTGCCAGCAGTTACGGGCAGTGGGGGACACCCCTCCACTTT.

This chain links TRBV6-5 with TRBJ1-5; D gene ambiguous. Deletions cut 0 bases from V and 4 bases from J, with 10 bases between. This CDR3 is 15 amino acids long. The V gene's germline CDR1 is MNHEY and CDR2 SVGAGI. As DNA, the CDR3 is TGTGCCAGCAGTTACTCGATACTAGGAAATCAGCCCCAGCATTTT. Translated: CASSYSILGNQPQHF.

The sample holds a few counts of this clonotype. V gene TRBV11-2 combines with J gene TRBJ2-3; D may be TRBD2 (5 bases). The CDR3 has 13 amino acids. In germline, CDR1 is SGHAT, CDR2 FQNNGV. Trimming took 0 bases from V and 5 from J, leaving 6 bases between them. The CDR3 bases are TGTGCCAGCAGCTTAGACGGGAAAGATACGCAGTATTTT. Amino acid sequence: CASSLDGKDTQYF.

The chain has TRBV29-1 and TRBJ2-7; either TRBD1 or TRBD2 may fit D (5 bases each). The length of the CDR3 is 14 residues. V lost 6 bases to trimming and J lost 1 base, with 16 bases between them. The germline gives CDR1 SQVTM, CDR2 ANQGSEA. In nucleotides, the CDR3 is TGCAGCGTCCCCGGGGCAGGGAGTTCCTACGAGCAGTACTTC. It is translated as CSVPGAGSSYEQYF.

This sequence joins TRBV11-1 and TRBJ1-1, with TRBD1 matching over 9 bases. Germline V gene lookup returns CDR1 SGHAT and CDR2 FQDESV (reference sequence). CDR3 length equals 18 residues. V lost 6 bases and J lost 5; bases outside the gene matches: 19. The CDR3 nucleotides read TGTGCCAGCAGTTTTTTTTACCGGGACAGGGAGAGGTGGACTGAAGCTTTCTTT. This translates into CASSFFYRDRERWTEAFF.

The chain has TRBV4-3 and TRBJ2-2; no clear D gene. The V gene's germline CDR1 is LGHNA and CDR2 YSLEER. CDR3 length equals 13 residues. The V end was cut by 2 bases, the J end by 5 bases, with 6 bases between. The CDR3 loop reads CASSQTTTGELFF. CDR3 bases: TGCGCCAGCAGCCAAACGACAACCGGGGAGCTGTTTTTT.

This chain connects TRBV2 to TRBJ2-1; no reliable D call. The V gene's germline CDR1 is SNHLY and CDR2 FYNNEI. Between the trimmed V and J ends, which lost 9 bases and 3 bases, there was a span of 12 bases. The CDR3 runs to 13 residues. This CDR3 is CARALGIYNEQFF. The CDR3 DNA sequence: TGTGCCAGAGCGTTAGGGATCTACAATGAGCAGTTCTTC.

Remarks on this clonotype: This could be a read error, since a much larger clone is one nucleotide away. This chain's CDR3 is CASSIAGRESFNELFF. In DNA, the CDR3 is TGTGCCAGTAGTATAGCCGGGCGGGAGTCCTTCAATGAGCTGTTCTTC. The V and J genes are TRBV19 and TRBJ2-1; 7 bases align to TRBD2. CDR1 is LNHDA and CDR2 is SQIVND in the germline V gene (reference sequence). The CDR3 is made up of 16 amino acids. Drawing the rest from reference TRBV19 and TRBJ2-1, the complete variable domain is DGGITQSPKYLFRKEGQNVTLSCEQNLNHDAMYWYRQDPGQGLRLIYYSQIVNDFQKGDIAEGYSVSREKKESFPLTVTSAQKNPTAFYLCASSIAGRESFNELFFGPGTRLTVL.